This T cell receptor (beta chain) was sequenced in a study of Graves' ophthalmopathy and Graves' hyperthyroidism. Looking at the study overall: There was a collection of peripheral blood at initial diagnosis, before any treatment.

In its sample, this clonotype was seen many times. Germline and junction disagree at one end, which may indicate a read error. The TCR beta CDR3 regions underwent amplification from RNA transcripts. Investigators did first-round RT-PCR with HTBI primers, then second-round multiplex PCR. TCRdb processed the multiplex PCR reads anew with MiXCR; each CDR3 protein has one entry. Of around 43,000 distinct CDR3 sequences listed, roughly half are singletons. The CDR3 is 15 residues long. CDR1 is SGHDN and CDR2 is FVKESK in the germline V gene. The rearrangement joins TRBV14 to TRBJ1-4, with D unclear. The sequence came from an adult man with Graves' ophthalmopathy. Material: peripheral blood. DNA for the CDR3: TGTGCCAGCAGTCAAGGGCGACCAACTAATGAAAAACTGTTTTTT. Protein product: CASSQGRPTNEKLFF. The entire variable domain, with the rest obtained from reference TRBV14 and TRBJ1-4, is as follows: EAGVTQFPSHSVIEKGQTVTLRCDPISGHDNLYWYRRVMGKEIKFLLHFVKESKQDESGMPNNRFLAERTGGTYSTLKVQPAELEDSGVYFCASSQGRPTNEKLFFGSGTQLSVL.